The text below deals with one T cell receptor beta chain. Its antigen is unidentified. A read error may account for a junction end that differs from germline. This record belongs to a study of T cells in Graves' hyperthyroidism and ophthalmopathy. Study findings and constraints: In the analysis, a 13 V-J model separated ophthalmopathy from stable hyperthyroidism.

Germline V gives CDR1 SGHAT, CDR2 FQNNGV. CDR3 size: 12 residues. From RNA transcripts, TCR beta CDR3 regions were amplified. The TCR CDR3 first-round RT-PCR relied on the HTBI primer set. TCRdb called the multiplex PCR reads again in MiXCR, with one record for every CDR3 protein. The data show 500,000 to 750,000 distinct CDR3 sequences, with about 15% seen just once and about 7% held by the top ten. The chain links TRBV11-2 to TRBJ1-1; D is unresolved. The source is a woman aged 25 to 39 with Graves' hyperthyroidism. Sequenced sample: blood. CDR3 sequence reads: CASSFLGTEALF. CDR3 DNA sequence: TGTGCCAGCAGCTTCCTGGGAACTGAAGCTCTCTTT.